The entry that follows covers one T cell receptor (beta chain) sequence. Authors' processing steps: It was from reference gene primer amplification that nucleated cell counts were estimated. The table came from immunoSEQ multiplex PCR; TCRdb's copy has only in-frame clones and leaves some out. D and trimming come from the DNA, and the V and J calls and clone size come from that table. This table holds approximately 250,000 clones, 84% found once. This record belongs to a study of blood T cell repertoires in COVID-19. Whole-study context: COVID-19 samples collected from the United States, Italy and Spain covered acute and convalescent phases. T cells, B-cell-depleted T cells, or PBMCs supplied cDNA or gDNA.

CDR1 and CDR2 (germline): SQVTM, ANQGSEA. V dropped 0 bases and J dropped 4; count of bases not matched to a gene: 0. The CDR3 sequence is 15 residues long. The receptor was isolated from a man in his 60s with acute or convalescent COVID-19. Specimen: peripheral blood. This rearrangement joins TRBV29-1 to TRBJ2-1, with 13 bases lining up with TRBD2. Here the CDR3 reads CSVEEGLAGYNEQFF. The CDR3 region has the DNA TGCAGCGTTGAAGAGGGACTAGCGGGGTACAATGAGCAGTTCTTC.